The clone carrying this T cell receptor beta chain was seen a few times. Its antigen is unidentified. Unexposed donor CD4+ T cells date from 2011-2018, before the COVID-19 pandemic. Isolation of CD4+ T cells took place after around eleven days in culture. The data stem from a study of CD4 T cells in relation to SARS-CoV-2 and coronaviruses. Measured with immunoSEQ multiplex PCR; TCRdb has only the in-frame clones, and not every one. This repertoire shows roughly 10,000 clones, over 65% found once; its top ten account for about a sixth. Specimen: CD4+ T cells from PBMCs, cultured in vitro. The sequence came from a human donor in good health.

The CDR3 loop reads CASSPNPGTGTEAFF. For the CDR3, the DNA is TGCGCCAGCAGCCCCAACCCCGGGACAGGGACTGAAGCTTTCTTT. The rearrangement joins TRBV4-1 to TRBJ1-1, with TRBD1 identical over 9 bases. The CDR3 sequence is 15 residues long. The V segment lost 4 bases and the J segment 5 bases; nucleotides outside the gene matches: 8. Germline loops: CDR1 MGHRA, CDR2 YSYEKL.